What follows are 17 T cell receptor beta chains derived from one specimen sequenced in a study of blood T cell repertoires in COVID-19. Produced via immunoSEQ multiplex PCR; TCRdb's table is partial and in-frame only. Of hundreds of thousands of clones in the sample, 70% to 90% were seen once. Source material: peripheral blood. These receptors were obtained from a man younger than 35 with active or convalescent COVID-19.

In nucleotides, the CDR3 is TGTGCCAGCAGCCCCCCTTGCGCTAGCGGGCCGCTCCGGCAGTTCTTC. It translates to CASSPPCASGPLRQFF. This sequence joins TRBV3-1 (or the pseudogene TRBV3-2) and TRBJ2-1, with 8 bases identical to TRBD2. Germline CDR1 is LGHDT and CDR2 is YNNKEL (reference sequence). CDR3 size: 16 residues. V shed 4 bases and J 12 bases; nucleotides not matched to a gene: 17.

The J gene is TRBJ1-1, the V gene TRBV28, with D perhaps matching TRBD1 (6 bases). V was clipped by 6 bases and J by 5 bases, with 22 bases between them. The CDR3 is made up of 16 amino acids. CDR1 and CDR2 (germline): MDHEN, SYDVKM. CDR3 amino acids: CASRNLARGRGTEAFF. For the CDR3, the DNA is TGTGCCAGCAGGAATTTGGCCAGGGGACGAGGTACTGAAGCTTTCTTT.

Only one count was recorded for this clone. This chain uses TRBV25-1 with TRBJ2-7; TRBD2 agrees at 7 bases. This CDR3 has 13 amino acids. Germline CDR1 reads MGHDK; CDR2 reads SYGVNS. The V segment lost 3 bases and the J segment 3 bases; nucleotides outside the gene matches: 2. CDR3: CASSDGLVYEQYF. CDR3 in DNA: TGTGCCAGCAGTGATGGACTAGTCTACGAGCAGTACTTC.

The V and J genes are TRBV11-2 and TRBJ1-1; possibly TRBD1 for D (6 bases). The V and J ends lost 0 bases and 3 bases respectively, with 14 bases between them. There are 16 residues in the CDR3. Per germline, CDR1 SGHAT and CDR2 FQNNGV. The CDR3 nucleotides read TGTGCCAGCAGCTTAGATCGGACAGAGACTTACACTGAAGCTTTCTTT. The encoded protein is CASSLDRTETYTEAFF.

This chain connects TRBV19 to TRBJ1-5; no clear D gene. Deletions cut 4 bases from V and 2 bases from J, with 15 bases between. Germline CDR1 is LNHDA and CDR2 is SQIVND (reference sequence). This CDR3 contains 16 residues. DNA of the CDR3: TGTGCCAGTAGTAATCGCGGGATTTCGGGCAATCAGCCCCAGCATTTT. Translated, it gives CASSNRGISGNQPQHF.

Comments on this clone: The identical CDR3 is also encoded by other nucleotide sequences in the sample. This chain links TRBV5-4 with TRBJ1-3; the D is unclear. The CDR3 spans 14 residues. Germline V gene lookup returns CDR1 SGHNT and CDR2 YYREEE (reference sequence). Trimming pared 0 bases from V and 3 bases from J, leaving 7 bases between. CDR3 sequence: CASSLAGGGNTIYF. Here the CDR3 DNA reads TGTGCCAGCAGCTTGGCCGGCGGTGGAAACACCATATATTTT.

The rearrangement uses TRBV3-1 (or the pseudogene TRBV3-2) and TRBJ2-1, with unresolved D. This CDR3 is 13 amino acids long. Looked up from germline, CDR1 is LGHDT and CDR2 is YNNKEL (reference sequence). Trimming shortened V by 1 base and J by 10 bases, and 11 bases separated the two germline ends. The CDR3 region has the DNA TGTGCCAGCAGCCAAGCCACCCCCCGGGAGCAGTTCTTC. Translation gives CASSQATPREQFF.

The V and J genes are TRBV6-2 or TRBV6-3 and TRBJ2-5, with D possibly TRBD2 on 6 matching bases. CDR1 and CDR2 (germline): MNHEY, SVGEGT. The CDR3 covers 17 residues. V lost 0 bases and J 7 bases, leaving 21 bases between the germline ends. The CDR3 sequence is CASSYSRGGEPEWTQYF. In DNA, the CDR3 is TGTGCCAGCAGTTACTCGAGGGGCGGGGAGCCCGAGTGGACCCAGTACTTC.

This chain uses TRBV6-5 with TRBJ1-1, with TRBD1 identical over 8 bases. The V segment lost 6 bases and the J segment 6 bases; nucleotides outside the gene matches: 6. From germline, CDR1 is MNHEY and CDR2 SVGAGI. The CDR3 has 13 residues. The CDR3 is CASSRTGTAEAFF. The CDR3 DNA sequence: TGTGCCAGCAGCCGGACAGGGACGGCTGAAGCTTTCTTT.

The rearrangement joins TRBV29-1 to TRBJ1-1; D not resolved. The germline V and J ends were trimmed by 3 bases and 5 bases, with 10 bases remaining between them. CDR1 is SQVTM and CDR2 is ANQGSEA in the germline V gene. The CDR3 consists of 12 residues. The CDR3 coding sequence is TGCAGCGTTGATAGAGCGATGACTGAAGCTTTCTTT. Its protein is CSVDRAMTEAFF.

The genes are TRBV27 and TRBJ2-3, with 7 bases fitting TRBD1. The CDR3 loop spans 16 amino acids. Trimming at V came to 3 bases and at J to 3 bases, leaving 9 bases not matched to a gene. The germline V gene has CDR1 MNHEY and CDR2 SMNVEV (reference sequence). CDR3: CASSFEETGRTDTQYF. CDR3 sequence (DNA): TGTGCCAGCAGTTTTGAGGAGACAGGGCGTACAGATACGCAGTATTTT.

This chain connects TRBV9 to TRBJ2-3, with 7 bases matching TRBD2. The CDR3 covers 15 residues. V lost 3 bases, J lost 5 bases, and 9 bases stayed unmatched. Germline V gives CDR1 SGDLS, CDR2 YYNGEE. The CDR3 region has the DNA TGTGCCAGCAGCGCCCGCGGACTAGAGGAAGATACGCAGTATTTT. Translated, it gives CASSARGLEEDTQYF.

CDR3 sequence (DNA): TGTGCCAGCAGATGGACTAGCGGGTACAATGAGCAGTTCTTC. This gives the protein CASRWTSGYNEQFF. The chain is built from TRBV6-6 and TRBJ2-1; 11 nucleotides line up with TRBD2. The length of the CDR3 is 14 residues. Per the germline V gene, CDR1 is MNHNY and CDR2 is SVGAGI (reference sequence). J gave up 4 bases and V 6 bases, and 2 bases lay outside the gene matches.

The chain recombines TRBV7-2 with TRBJ1-2; no clear D gene. There are 15 residues in the CDR3. Germline CDR1 and CDR2: SGHTA and FQGNSA. Trimming cost V 6 bases and J 0 bases, with 14 bases left between them. Here the CDR3 DNA reads TGTGCCAGCAGTCGCATTGGGCAGACTAACTATGGCTACACCTTC. This encodes CASSRIGQTNYGYTF.

CDR3 residues: CASSLVVAGIYEQFF. The CDR3 region has the DNA TGCGCCAGCAGCTTGGTGGTAGCGGGGATCTATGAGCAGTTCTTC. The chain carries TRBV5-1 and TRBJ2-1, with TRBD2 matching 8 bases. The CDR3 is 15 amino acids. V lost 0 bases to trimming and J lost 8 bases; unmatched junction nucleotides: 7. Germline assignment: CDR1 SGHRS and CDR2 YFSETQ. Supplemented by reference TRBV5-1 and TRBJ2-1, the full variable domain reads KAGVTQTPRYLIKTRGQQVTLSCSPISGHRSVSWYQQTPGQGLQFLFEYFSETQRNKGNFPGRFSGRQFSNSRSEMNVSTLELGDSALYLCASSLVVAGIYEQFFGPGTRLTVL.

This chain joins TRBV7-3 and TRBJ2-5; D not resolved. The CDR3 is made up of 14 amino acids. V lost 3 bases and J lost 1, with 9 bases in between. In germline, CDR1 is SGHTA, CDR2 FQGTGA. CDR3 bases: TGTGCCAGCAGCTTCTCGGCGGTCCAAGAGACCCAGTACTTC. It encodes CASSFSAVQETQYF.

The chain links TRBV7-2 to TRBJ1-3; TRBD1 matches 10 bases. The CDR3 extends over 16 amino acids. After removal of 0 bases from V and 7 bases from J, the junction contained 6 bases not matched to a gene. Germline CDR1 SGHTA, CDR2 FQGNSA. DNA of the CDR3: TGTGCCAGCAGCTTAGCCCAGGGACAGGGGTTCAACACCATATATTTT. It encodes CASSLAQGQGFNTIYF.